Detailed here is one TCR beta chain. The sample is drawn from a study of blood T cell repertoires in COVID-19. Sequenced by immunoSEQ multiplex PCR; TCRdb stores in-frame clones only, minus some. This table holds 70,000 to 85,000 clones, 87% found once. The CDR3 loop spans 11 amino acids. From germline, CDR1 is SGHTA and CDR2 FQGNSA. With 5 bases removed from V and 8 bases from J, the gap between germline ends came to 9 bases. The rearrangement uses TRBV7-2 and TRBJ1-2; unclear D gene. The sample was peripheral blood. This receptor was identified in a woman aged 45-60 years with active or convalescent COVID-19. CDR3 residues: CASSEGPGYTF. The CDR3 bases are TGTGCCAGCAGCGAGGGTCCAGGCTACACCTTC. Full variable domain (remainder filled in from reference TRBV7-2 and TRBJ1-2): GAGVSQSPSNKVTEKGKDVELRCDPISGHTALYWYRQSLGQGLEFLIYFQGNSAPDKSGLPSDRFSAERTGGSVSTLTIQRTQQEDSAVYLCASSEGPGYTFGSGTRLTVV.